The sequence of this T cell receptor (beta chain) was determined in a study of T-cell memory formation after mild COVID-19. Study-wide background: Largely, TCR clusters stayed within a single donor.

Study results and caveats: Clones contracting across day 15 to 85 had a balanced CD4/CD8 profile; later expanding clones leaned CD4+. Cross-reactive memory seemingly joined, as some responding clones were found in pre-infection memory.

5'RACE, which relied on constant-segment primers, yielded TCR alpha and TCR beta cDNA libraries carrying sample barcodes and UMIs. One entry per CDR3 protein, called by TCRdb with MiXCR from the 5' RACE reads. There are around 370,000 distinct CDR3 sequences in the sample; over 20% occur only once, and approximately 12% lies in the top ten. V was clipped by 1 base and J by 6 bases; unmatched bases: 5. Germline CDR1 reads SGHNT; CDR2 reads YYREEE (reference sequence). The CDR3 loop spans 15 amino acids. A word on this clonotype: Its antigen is unknown.

The material sequenced was PBMCs or a T cell subset sorted from them (not recorded which). The TCR comes from an adult woman who had mild COVID-19 (a few samples of this study predate the infection). Cell type and time point are not known. The rearrangement uses TRBV5-4 and TRBJ2-1, with 9 bases matching TRBD1. The CDR3 sequence is CASSLIGTGSNEQFF. The CDR3, as DNA: TGTGCCAGCAGCTTGATCGGGACAGGGAGCAATGAGCAGTTCTTC.